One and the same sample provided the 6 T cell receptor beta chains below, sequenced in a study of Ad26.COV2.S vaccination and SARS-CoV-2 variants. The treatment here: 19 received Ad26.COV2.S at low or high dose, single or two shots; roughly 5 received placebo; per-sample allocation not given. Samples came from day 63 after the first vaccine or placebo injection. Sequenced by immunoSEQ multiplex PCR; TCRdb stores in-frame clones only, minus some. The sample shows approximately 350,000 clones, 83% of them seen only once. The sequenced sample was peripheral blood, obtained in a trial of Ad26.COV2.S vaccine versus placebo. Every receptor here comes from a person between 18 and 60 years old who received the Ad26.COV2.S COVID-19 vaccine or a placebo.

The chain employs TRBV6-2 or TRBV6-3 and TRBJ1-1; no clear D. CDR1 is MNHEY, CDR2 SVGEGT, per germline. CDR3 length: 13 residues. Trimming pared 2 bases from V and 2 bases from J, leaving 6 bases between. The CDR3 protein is CASSYRGNTEAFF. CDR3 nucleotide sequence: TGTGCCAGCAGTTACCGTGGTAACACTGAAGCTTTCTTT.

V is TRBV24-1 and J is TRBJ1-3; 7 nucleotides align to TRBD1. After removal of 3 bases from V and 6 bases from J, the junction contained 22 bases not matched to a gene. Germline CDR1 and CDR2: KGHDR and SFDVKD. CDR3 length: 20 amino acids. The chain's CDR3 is CATSDEPGTAPSGDPNTIYF. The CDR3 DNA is TGTGCCACCAGTGATGAGCCGGGGACAGCTCCCTCAGGAGACCCAAACACCATATATTTT.

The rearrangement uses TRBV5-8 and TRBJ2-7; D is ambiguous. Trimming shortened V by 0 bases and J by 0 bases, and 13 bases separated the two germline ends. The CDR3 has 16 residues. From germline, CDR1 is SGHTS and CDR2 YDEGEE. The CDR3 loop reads CASSLAIGAYSYEQYF. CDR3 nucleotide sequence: TGTGCCAGCAGCTTGGCCATTGGTGCCTACTCCTACGAGCAGTACTTC.

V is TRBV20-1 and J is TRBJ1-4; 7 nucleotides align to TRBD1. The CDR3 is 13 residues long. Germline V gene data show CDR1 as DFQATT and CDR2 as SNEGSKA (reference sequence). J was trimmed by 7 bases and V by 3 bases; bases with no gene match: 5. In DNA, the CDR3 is TGCAGTGCTAGTCTGGGACAGAGTGAAAAACTGTTTTTT. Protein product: CSASLGQSEKLFF.

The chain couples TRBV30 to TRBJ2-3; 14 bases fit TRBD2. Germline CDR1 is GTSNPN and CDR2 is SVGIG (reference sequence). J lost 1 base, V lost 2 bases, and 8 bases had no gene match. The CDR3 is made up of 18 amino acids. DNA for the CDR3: TGTGCCTGGAGTTCGACTAGCGGGAGGGCCGGGGGCACAGATACGCAGTATTTT. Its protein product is CAWSSTSGRAGGTDTQYF.

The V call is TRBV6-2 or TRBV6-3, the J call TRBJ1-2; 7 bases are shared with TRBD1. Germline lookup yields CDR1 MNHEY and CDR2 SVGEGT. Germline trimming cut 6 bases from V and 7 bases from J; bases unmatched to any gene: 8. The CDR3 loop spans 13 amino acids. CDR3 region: CASSVRQGGGYTF. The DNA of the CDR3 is TGTGCCAGCAGCGTCAGACAGGGAGGTGGCTACACCTTC.